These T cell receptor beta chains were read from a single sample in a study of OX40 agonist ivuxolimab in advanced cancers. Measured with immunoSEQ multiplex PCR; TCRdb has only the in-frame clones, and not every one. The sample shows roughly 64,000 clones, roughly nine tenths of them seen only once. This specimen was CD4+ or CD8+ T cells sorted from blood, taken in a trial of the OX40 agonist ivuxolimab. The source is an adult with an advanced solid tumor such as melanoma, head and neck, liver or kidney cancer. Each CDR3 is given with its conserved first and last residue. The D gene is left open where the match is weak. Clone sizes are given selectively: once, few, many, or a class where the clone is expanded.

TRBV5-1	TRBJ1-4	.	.	CASSPNWLGYTNEKLFF	TGCGCCAGCAGCCCAAATTGGCTAGGTTATACTAATGAAAAACTGTTTTTT
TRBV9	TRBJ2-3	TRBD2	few	CASSVLAGVTDTQYF	TGTGCCAGCAGCGTCCTAGCGGGGGTTACAGATACGCAGTATTTT
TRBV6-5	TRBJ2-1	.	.	CASSYSSLSNEQFF	TGTGCCAGCAGTTACTCTTCGCTAAGCAATGAGCAGTTCTTC
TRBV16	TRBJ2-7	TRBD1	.	CASSQSGTGGYLPYF	TGTGCCAGCAGCCAATCGGGGACAGGGGGTTATCTACCCTACTTC
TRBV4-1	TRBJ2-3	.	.	CASSPGYDTDTQYF	TGCGCCAGCAGCCCGGGCTACGACACAGATACGCAGTATTTT
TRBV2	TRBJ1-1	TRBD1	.	CATLGQVRDTEAFF	TGTGCCACCCTTGGACAGGTGAGGGACACTGAAGCTTTCTTT
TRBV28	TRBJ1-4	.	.	CASSPPPRAGITNEKLFF	TGTGCCAGCAGTCCACCACCCAGGGCCGGCATCACTAATGAAAAACTGTTTTTT
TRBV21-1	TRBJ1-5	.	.	CASSISSGPMFNQPQHF	TGTGCCAGCAGCATTTCCTCGGGACCCATGTTCAATCAGCCCCAGCATTTT
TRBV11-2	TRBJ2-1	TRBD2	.	CASSRSSGRSNEQFF	TGTGCCAGCAGCCGATCTAGCGGGAGGAGCAATGAGCAGTTCTTC
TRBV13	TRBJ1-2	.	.	CASSLGQRGDIYGYTF	TGTGCCAGCAGCTTAGGCCAAAGAGGAGACATTTATGGCTACACCTTC
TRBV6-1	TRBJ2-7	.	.	CASRSDSYEQYF	TGTGCCAGCAGATCCGACAGCTACGAGCAGTACTTC
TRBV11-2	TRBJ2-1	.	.	CASSYRRGSSYNEQFF	TGTGCCAGCAGCTACCGGCGGGGATCCTCCTACAATGAGCAGTTCTTC
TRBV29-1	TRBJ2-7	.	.	CSVAPGSYEQYF	TGCAGCGTTGCGCCCGGGTCCTACGAGCAGTACTTC
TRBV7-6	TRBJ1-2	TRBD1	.	CASSPDRVDLNIKANYGYTF	TGTGCCAGCAGCCCCGACAGGGTAGATCTAAATATAAAAGCTAACTATGGCTACACCTTC
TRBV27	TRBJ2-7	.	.	CASSLSRGGVATF	TGTGCCAGCAGTTTGAGCAGGGGTGGAGTTGCGACATTC
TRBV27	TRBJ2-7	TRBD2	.	CASSSTSYYEQYF	TGTGCCAGCAGTTCGACTAGCTACTACGAGCAGTACTTC
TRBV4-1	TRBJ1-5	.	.	CASSQAGLSNQPQHF	TGCGCCAGCAGCCAAGCCGGTCTCAGCAATCAGCCCCAGCATTTT
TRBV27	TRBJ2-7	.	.	CASRSSTGEQYF	TGTGCCAGCAGGTCGTCCACAGGGGAGCAGTACTTC
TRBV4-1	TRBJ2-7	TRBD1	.	CASSQGTGLAYEQYF	TGCGCCAGCAGCCAAGGGACAGGACTCGCCTACGAGCAGTACTTC
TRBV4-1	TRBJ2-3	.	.	CASSVSTGPDTQYF	TGCGCCAGCAGCGTAAGTACAGGGCCAGATACGCAGTATTTT
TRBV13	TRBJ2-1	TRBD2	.	CASSLGTSGYNEQFF	TGTGCCAGCAGCTTAGGGACTAGCGGTTACAATGAGCAGTTCTTC
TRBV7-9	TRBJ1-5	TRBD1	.	CASSTSRQGRNQPQHF	TGTGCCAGCAGCACCTCCCGACAGGGTAGGAACCAGCCCCAGCATTTT
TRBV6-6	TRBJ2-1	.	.	CASSWLRSHSGEQFF	TGTGCCAGCAGTTGGCTGCGCAGTCACTCTGGTGAGCAGTTCTTC
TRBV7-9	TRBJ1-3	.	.	CASSGDKKGSGNTIYF	TGTGCCAGCAGCGGCGACAAAAAGGGGTCTGGAAACACCATATATTTT
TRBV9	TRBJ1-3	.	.	CASSVEDSFSGNTIYF	TGTGCCAGCAGCGTAGAGGACAGCTTCTCTGGAAACACCATATATTTT
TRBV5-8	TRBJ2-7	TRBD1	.	CASSIGTGTGNEQYF	TGTGCCAGCAGCATAGGAACCGGGACAGGGAACGAGCAGTACTTC
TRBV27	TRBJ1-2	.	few	CASSLNSLAADSVYSYGYTF	TGTGCCAGCAGTTTAAATAGTTTGGCGGCAGACAGCGTATACTCCTATGGCTACACCTTC
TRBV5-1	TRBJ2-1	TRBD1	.	CASSFRDRGYNEQFF	TGCGCCAGCAGCTTCCGGGACAGGGGGTACAATGAGCAGTTCTTC
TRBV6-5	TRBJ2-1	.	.	CASSAPGEQFF	TGTGCCAGCAGTGCCCCTGGTGAGCAGTTCTTC
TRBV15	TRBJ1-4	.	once	CATSISGSGNYEKLFF	TGTGCCACCAGCATCTCTGGTTCAGGGAATTATGAAAAACTGTTTTTT
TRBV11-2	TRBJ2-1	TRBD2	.	CASSLVLAGYNEQFF	TGTGCCAGCAGCTTAGTCCTAGCGGGCTACAATGAGCAGTTCTTC
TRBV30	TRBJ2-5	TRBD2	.	CACSRSSGGTQETQYF	TGTGCCTGTTCTCGATCTAGCGGGGGAACCCAAGAGACCCAGTACTTC
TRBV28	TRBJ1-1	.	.	CASSLYPGSPTEAFF	TGTGCCAGCAGTTTATATCCAGGGAGCCCGACTGAAGCTTTCTTT
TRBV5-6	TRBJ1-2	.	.	CASSPPPPNYGYTF	TGTGCCAGCAGCCCCCCGCCCCCTAACTATGGCTACACCTTC
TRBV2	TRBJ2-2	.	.	CASSGQAKNTGELFF	TGTGCCAGCAGTGGACAGGCCAAAAACACCGGGGAGCTGTTTTTT
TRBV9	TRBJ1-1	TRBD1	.	CASSVVTGGEAFF	TGTGCCAGCAGCGTAGTAACAGGGGGAGAAGCTTTCTTT
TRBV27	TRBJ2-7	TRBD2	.	CASSFKGLAGAGEQYF	TGTGCCAGCAGTTTCAAGGGACTAGCGGGAGCGGGCGAGCAGTACTTC
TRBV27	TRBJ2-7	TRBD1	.	CASSPTGALSYEQYF	TGTGCCAGCAGTCCCACAGGGGCCCTATCCTACGAGCAGTACTTC
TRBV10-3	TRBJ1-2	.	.	CAISELGRGGYTF	TGTGCCATCAGTGAGTTAGGTCGGGGTGGCTACACCTTC
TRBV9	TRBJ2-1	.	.	CASSVGSVEQFF	TGTGCCAGCAGCGTAGGTAGCGTTGAGCAGTTCTTC
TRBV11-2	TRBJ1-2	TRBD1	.	CASSLDGTGRYGYTF	TGTGCCAGCAGCTTAGACGGGACAGGGCGCTATGGCTACACCTTC
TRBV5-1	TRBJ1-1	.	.	CASSLMDSEAFF	TGCGCCAGCAGCCTGATGGACAGTGAAGCTTTCTTT